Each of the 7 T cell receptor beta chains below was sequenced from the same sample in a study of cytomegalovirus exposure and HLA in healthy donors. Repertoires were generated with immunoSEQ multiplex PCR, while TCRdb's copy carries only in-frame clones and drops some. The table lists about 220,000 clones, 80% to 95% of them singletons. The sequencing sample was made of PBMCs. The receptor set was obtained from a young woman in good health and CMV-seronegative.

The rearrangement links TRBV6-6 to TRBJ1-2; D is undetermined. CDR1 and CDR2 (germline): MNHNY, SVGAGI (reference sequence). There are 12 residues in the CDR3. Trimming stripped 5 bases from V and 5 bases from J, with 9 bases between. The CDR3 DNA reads TGTGCCAGCAGTCCCCAGACTTATGGCTACACCTTC. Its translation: CASSPQTYGYTF.

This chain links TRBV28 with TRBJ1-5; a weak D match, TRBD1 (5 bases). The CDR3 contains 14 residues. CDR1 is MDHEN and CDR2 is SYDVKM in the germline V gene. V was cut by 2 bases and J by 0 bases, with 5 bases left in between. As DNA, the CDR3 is TGTGCCAGCAGTTTAAGGGGTAGCAATCAGCCCCAGCATTTT. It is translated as CASSLRGSNQPQHF.

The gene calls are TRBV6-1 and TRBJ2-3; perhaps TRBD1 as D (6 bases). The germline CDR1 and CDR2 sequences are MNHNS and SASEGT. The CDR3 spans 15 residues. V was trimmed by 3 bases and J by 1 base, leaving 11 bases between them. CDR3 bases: TGTGCCAGCAGTGAGCCGGGACACCGCACAGATACGCAGTATTTT. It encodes CASSEPGHRTDTQYF.

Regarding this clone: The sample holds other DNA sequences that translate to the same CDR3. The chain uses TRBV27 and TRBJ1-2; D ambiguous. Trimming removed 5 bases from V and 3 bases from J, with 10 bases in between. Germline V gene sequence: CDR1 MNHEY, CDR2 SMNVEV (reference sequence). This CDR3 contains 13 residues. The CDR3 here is CASSLTGDYGYTF. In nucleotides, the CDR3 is TGTGCCAGCAGTCTAACGGGAGACTATGGCTACACCTTC.

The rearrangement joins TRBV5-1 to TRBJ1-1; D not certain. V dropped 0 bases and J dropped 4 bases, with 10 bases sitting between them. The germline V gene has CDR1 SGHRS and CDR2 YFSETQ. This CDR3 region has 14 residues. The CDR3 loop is CASSLAGVATEAFF. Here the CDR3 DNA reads TGCGCCAGCAGCTTGGCCGGGGTGGCCACTGAAGCTTTCTTT.

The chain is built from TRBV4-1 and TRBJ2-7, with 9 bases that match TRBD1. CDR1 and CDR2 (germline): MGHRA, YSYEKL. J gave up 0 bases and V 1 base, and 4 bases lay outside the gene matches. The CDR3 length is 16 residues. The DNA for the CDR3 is TGCGCCAGCAGCCAAGTCGGGACAGGGTACTCCTACGAGCAGTACTTC. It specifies CASSQVGTGYSYEQYF.

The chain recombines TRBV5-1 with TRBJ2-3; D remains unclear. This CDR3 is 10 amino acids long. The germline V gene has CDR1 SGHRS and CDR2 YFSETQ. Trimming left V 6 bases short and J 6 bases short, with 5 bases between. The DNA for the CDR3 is TGCGCCAGCACAGCGGATACGCAGTATTTT. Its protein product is CASTADTQYF.